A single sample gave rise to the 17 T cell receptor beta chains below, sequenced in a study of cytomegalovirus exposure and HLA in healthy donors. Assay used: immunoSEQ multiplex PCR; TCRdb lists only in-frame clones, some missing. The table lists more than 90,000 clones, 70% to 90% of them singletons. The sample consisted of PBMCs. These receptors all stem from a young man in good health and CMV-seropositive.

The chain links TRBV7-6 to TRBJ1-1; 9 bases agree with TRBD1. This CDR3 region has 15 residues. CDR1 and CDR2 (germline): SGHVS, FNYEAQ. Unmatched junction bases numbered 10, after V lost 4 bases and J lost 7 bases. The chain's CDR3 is CASSSRPGTGFEAFF. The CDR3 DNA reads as TGTGCCAGCAGCTCGCGTCCCGGGACAGGGTTTGAAGCTTTCTTT.

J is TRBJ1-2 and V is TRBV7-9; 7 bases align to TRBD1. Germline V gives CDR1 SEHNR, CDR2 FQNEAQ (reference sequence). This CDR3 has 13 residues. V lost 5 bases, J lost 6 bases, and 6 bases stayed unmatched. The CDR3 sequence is CASSLTGDDGYTF. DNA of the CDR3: TGTGCCAGCAGCCTTACAGGGGATGATGGCTACACCTTC.

Written as DNA, the CDR3 is TGTGCCAGCAGCTTGGACGGTGCCCATTCACCCCTCCACTTT. Its protein product is CASSLDGAHSPLHF. This sequence joins TRBV5-8 and TRBJ1-6; D remains unclear. The V and J ends lost 0 bases and 8 bases respectively, with 9 bases between them. Germline CDR1 SGHTS, CDR2 YDEGEE. The CDR3 covers 14 residues.

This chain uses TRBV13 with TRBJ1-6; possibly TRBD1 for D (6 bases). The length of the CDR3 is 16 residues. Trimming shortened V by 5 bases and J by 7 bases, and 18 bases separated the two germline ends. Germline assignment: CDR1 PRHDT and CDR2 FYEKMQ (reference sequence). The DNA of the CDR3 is TGTGCCAGCAGCCCGGCCCCCAGGGGTGACAATTCACCCCTCCACTTT. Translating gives CASSPAPRGDNSPLHF.

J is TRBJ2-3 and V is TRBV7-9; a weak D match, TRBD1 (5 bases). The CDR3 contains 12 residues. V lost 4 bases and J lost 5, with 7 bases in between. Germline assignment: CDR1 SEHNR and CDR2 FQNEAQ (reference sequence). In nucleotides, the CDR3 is TGTGCCAGCAGCTCCCAGGGAGATACGCAGTATTTT. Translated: CASSSQGDTQYF.

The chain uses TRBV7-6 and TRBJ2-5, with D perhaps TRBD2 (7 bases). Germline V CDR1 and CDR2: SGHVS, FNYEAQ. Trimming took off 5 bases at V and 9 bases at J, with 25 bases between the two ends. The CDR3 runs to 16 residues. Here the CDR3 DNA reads TGTGCCAGCAGCGATTGGGAGGGCGGGGGCCTGAAGGCCCAGTACTTC. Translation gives CASSDWEGGGLKAQYF.

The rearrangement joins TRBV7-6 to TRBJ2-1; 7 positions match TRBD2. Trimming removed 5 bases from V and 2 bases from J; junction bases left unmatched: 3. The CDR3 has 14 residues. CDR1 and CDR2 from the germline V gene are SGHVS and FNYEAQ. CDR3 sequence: CASSPGGTYNEQFF. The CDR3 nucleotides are TGTGCCAGCAGCCCCGGGGGGACCTACAATGAGCAGTTCTTC.

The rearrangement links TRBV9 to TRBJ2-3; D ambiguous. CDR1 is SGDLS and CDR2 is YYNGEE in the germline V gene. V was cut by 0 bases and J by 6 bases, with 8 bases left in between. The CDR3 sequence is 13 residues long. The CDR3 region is CASSVGPEDTQYF. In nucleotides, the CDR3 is TGTGCCAGCAGCGTAGGCCCGGAGGATACGCAGTATTTT.

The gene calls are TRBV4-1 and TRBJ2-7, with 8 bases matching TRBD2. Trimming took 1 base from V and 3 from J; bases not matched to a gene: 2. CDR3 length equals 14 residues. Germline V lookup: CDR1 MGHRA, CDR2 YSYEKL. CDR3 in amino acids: CASSQALAGYEQYF. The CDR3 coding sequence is TGCGCCAGCAGCCAAGCTCTAGCGGGCTACGAGCAGTACTTC.

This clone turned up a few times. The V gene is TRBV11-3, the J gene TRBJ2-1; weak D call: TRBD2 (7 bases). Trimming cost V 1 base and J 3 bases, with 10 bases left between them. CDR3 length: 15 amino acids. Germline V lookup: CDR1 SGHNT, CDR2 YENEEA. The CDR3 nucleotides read TGTGCCAGCAGCTTAGGCGGGGGCATCTACAATGAGCAGTTCTTC. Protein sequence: CASSLGGGIYNEQFF.

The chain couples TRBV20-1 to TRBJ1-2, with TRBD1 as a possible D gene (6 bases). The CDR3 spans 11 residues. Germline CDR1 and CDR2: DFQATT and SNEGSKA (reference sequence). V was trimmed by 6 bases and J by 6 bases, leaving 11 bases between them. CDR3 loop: CSASPGDGYTF. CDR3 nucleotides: TGCAGTGCCTCCCCAGGGGATGGCTACACCTTC.

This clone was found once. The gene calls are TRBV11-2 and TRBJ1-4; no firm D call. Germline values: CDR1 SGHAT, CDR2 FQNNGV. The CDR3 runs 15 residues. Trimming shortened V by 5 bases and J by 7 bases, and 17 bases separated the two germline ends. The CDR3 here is CASSPSAGILEKLFF. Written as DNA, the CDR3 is TGTGCCAGCAGCCCCTCAGCGGGGATTCTTGAAAAACTGTTTTTT.

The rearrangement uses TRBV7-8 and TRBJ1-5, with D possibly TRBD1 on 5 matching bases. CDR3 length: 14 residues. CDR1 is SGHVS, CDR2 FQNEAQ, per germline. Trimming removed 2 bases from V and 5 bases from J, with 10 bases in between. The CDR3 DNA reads TGTGCCAGCAGCTTACGTGGGGGGGATCAGCCCCAGCATTTT. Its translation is CASSLRGGDQPQHF.

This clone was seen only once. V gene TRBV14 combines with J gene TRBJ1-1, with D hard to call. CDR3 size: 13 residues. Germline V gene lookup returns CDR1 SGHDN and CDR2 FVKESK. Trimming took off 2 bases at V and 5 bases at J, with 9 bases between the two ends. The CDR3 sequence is CASSQNLRTEAFF. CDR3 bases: TGTGCCAGCAGCCAAAATTTGAGGACTGAAGCTTTCTTT.

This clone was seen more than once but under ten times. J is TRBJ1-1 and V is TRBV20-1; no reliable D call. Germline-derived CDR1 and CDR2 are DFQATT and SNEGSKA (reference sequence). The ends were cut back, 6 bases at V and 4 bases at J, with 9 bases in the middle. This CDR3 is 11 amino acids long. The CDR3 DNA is TGCAGTGCCACGGGAGTCACTGAAGCTTTCTTT. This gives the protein CSATGVTEAFF.

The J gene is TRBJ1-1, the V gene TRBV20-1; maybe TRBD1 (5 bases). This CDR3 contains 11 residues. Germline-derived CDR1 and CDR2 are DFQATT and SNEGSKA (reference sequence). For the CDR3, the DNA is TGCAGATCGACAGTTAACACTGAAGCTTTCTTT. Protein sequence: CRSTVNTEAFF.

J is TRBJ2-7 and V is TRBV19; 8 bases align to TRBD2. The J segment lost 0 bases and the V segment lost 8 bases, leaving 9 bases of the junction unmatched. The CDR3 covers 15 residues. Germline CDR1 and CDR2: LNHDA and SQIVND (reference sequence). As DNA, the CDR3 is TGTGCCAGTTCCCCGTCCGGGACTAGCTCCTACGAGCAGTACTTC. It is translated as CASSPSGTSSYEQYF. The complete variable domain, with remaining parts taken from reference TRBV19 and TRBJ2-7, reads DGGITQSPKYLFRKEGQNVTLSCEQNLNHDAMYWYRQDPGQGLRLIYYSQIVNDFQKGDIAEGYSVSREKKESFPLTVTSAQKNPTAFYLCASSPSGTSSYEQYFGPGTRLTVT.